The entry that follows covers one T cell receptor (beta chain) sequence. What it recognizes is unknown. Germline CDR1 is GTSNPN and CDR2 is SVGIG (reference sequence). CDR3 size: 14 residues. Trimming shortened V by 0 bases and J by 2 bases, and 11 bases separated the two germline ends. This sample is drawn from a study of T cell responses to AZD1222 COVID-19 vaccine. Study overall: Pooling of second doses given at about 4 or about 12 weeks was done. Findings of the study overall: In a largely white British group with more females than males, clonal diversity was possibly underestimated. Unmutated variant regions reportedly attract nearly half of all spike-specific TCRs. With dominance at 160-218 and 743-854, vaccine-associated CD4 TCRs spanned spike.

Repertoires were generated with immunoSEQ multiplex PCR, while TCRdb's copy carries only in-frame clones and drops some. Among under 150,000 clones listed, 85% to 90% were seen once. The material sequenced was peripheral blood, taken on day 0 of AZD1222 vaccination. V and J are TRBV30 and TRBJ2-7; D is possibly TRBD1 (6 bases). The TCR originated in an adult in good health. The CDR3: CAWSVTGTTYEQYF. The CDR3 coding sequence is TGTGCCTGGAGTGTAACTGGGACAACCTACGAGCAGTACTTC.